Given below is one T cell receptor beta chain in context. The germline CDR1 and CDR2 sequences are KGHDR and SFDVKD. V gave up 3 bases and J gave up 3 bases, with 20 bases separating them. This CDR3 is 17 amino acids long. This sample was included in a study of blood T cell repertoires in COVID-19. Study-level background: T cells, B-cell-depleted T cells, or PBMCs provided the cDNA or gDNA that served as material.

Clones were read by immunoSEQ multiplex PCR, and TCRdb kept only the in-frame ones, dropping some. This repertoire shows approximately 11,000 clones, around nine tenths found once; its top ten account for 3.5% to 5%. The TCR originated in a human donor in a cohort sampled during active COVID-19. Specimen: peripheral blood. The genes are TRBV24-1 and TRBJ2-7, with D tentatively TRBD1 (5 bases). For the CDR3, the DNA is TGTGCCACCAGTGATACCTTTATGCAGGGCCCCCTCTACGAGCAGTACTTC. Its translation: CATSDTFMQGPLYEQYF.